Listed below are T cell receptor beta chains from one sample, sequenced in a study of Tregs in tolerant kidney transplant recipients. The repertoire was sequenced with immunoSEQ multiplex PCR; TCRdb's copy has only in-frame clones and lacks some. Of roughly 80,000 clones in the sample, nearly 98% are singletons; the top ten hold around 0.58%. The material was CD4+ T cells from blood, obtained before the transplant. These TCRs come from a human donor who received a combined kidney and bone marrow transplant. CDR3s include the opening cysteine and the closing phenylalanine or tryptophan. D genes are given only for firm matches.

length: 18; V: TRBV2; D: TRBD2; J: TRBJ2-7; DNA: TGTGCCAGCAGTGAAGCAGGGCTGATACTAGCGGGGGCGGGAGAGCAGTACTTC; CDR3: CASSEAGLILAGAGEQYF
length: 17; V: TRBV7-9; D: TRBD2; J: TRBJ2-2; DNA: TGTGCCAGCAGCACCCGGACGGGCGGGGGAAACACCGGGGAGCTGTTTTTT; CDR3: CASSTRTGGGNTGELFF
length: 15; V: TRBV5-1; D: -; J: TRBJ2-7; DNA: TGCGCCAGCAGCTTGGACCAGGGAACACTTTACGAGCAGTACTTC; CDR3: CASSLDQGTLYEQYF
length: 11; V: TRBV18; D: -; J: TRBJ2-5; DNA: TGTGCCAGCTCACCTCAGGAGACCCAGTACTTC; CDR3: CASSPQETQYF
length: 16; V: TRBV5-1; D: TRBD1; J: TRBJ2-3; DNA: TGCGCCAGCAGCTTGGAAGGGGGCGGAGGCACAGATACGCAGTATTTT; CDR3: CASSLEGGGGTDTQYF
length: 11; V: TRBV20-1; D: TRBD1; J: TRBJ1-5; DNA: TGCAGCGGACAGGAGATATGGCCCCAGCATTTT; CDR3: CSGQEIWPQHF
length: 11; V: TRBV20-1; D: -; J: TRBJ1-4; DNA: TGCAGTGGGTACAGTAATGAAAAACTGTTTTTT; CDR3: CSGYSNEKLFF
length: 13; V: TRBV29-1; D: -; J: TRBJ2-6; DNA: TGCAGCGTTGTTAGTTCTGGGGCTAACGTCCTGACTTTC; CDR3: CSVVSSGANVLTF
length: 13; V: TRBV9; D: TRBD1; J: TRBJ1-2; DNA: TGTGCCAGCAGCCCGCGACAGGGGAATGGCTACACCTTC; CDR3: CASSPRQGNGYTF
length: 17; V: TRBV15; D: TRBD2; J: TRBJ2-5; DNA: TGTGCCACCAGCAGAGACCATAGCGGGACAAGTATGGAGACCCAGTACTTC; CDR3: CATSRDHSGTSMETQYF
length: 14; V: TRBV7-2; D: -; J: TRBJ2-7; DNA: TGTGCCAGCAGCTACTACAGGGTCTCCTACGAGCAGTACTTC; CDR3: CASSYYRVSYEQYF
length: 15; V: TRBV28; D: TRBD1; J: TRBJ1-4; DNA: TGTGCCAGCAAAATACCGGGACAGGGGAATGAAAAACTGTTTTTT; CDR3: CASKIPGQGNEKLFF
length: 13; V: TRBV29-1; D: -; J: TRBJ1-1; DNA: TGCAGAGCAGGGAATAAGGGGAACACTGAAGCTTTCTTT; CDR3: CRAGNKGNTEAFF
length: 15; V: TRBV9; D: -; J: TRBJ1-2; DNA: TGTGCCAGCAGCGTAGCCAGGTTGAATCTCTATGGCTACACCTTC; CDR3: CASSVARLNLYGYTF
length: 15; V: TRBV30; D: TRBD2; J: TRBJ2-3; DNA: TGTGCCTGGAGTCTAGCGGGGGTGGGCACAGATACGCAGTATTTT; CDR3: CAWSLAGVGTDTQYF
length: 13; V: TRBV5-6; D: -; J: TRBJ1-1; DNA: TGTGCCAGCAGCTTGGACTCAGGGCCTGAAGCTTTCTTT; CDR3: CASSLDSGPEAFF
length: 17; V: TRBV6-1; D: TRBD1; J: TRBJ1-5; DNA: TGTGCCAGCAGTGGTAAAAGACAGGGGTTGATCGGTCAGCCCCAGCATTTT; CDR3: CASSGKRQGLIGQPQHF
length: 16; V: TRBV12-5; D: TRBD1; J: TRBJ1-1; DNA: TGTGCTAGTGGTTTGGGACAGGGATTGCAGAACACTGAAGCTTTCTTT; CDR3: CASGLGQGLQNTEAFF
length: 16; V: TRBV7-9; D: TRBD2; J: TRBJ2-3; DNA: TGTGCCAGCAGCTTGCGTCGCGGGGGAAAATCAGATACGCAGTATTTT; CDR3: CASSLRRGGKSDTQYF
length: 15; V: TRBV30; D: -; J: TRBJ1-1; DNA: TGTGCCTGGGGACTTCCCTGGGCGGAGAACACTGAAGCTTTCTTT; CDR3: CAWGLPWAENTEAFF
length: 15; V: TRBV28; D: TRBD2; J: TRBJ2-3; DNA: TGTGCCAGCAGTTTCCGGCGGGGGGGCACAGATACGCAGTATTTT; CDR3: CASSFRRGGTDTQYF
length: 12; V: TRBV7-8; D: -; J: TRBJ1-5; DNA: TGTGCCAGCACCCTCATCGGGCAGCCCCAGCATTTT; CDR3: CASTLIGQPQHF
length: 15; V: TRBV19; D: TRBD1; J: TRBJ2-7; DNA: TGTGCCAGTAGTATGGGCGGGACAGGACTATCCGAGCAGTACTTC; CDR3: CASSMGGTGLSEQYF
length: 17; V: TRBV7-8; D: -; J: TRBJ1-2; DNA: TGTGCCAGCAGCTTAGGTCGAATGGCGGGGGGGAGGACCGGCTACACCTTC; CDR3: CASSLGRMAGGRTGYTF
length: 15; V: TRBV19; D: TRBD1; J: TRBJ2-3; DNA: TGTGCCAGTAGTATAGGAATCGCAGGGGGAGATACGCAGTATTTT; CDR3: CASSIGIAGGDTQYF
length: 17; V: TRBV15; D: TRBD1; J: TRBJ1-5; DNA: TGTGCCACCAGCAGTACAGGGGGCTCTTATAGCAATCAGCCCCAGCATTTT; CDR3: CATSSTGGSYSNQPQHF
length: 15; V: TRBV7-8; D: TRBD2; J: TRBJ2-7; DNA: TGTGCCAGCAGCATCGGGACTAGCGGTACCTACGAGCAGTACTTC; CDR3: CASSIGTSGTYEQYF
length: 13; V: TRBV30; D: TRBD1; J: TRBJ1-3; DNA: TGTGCCTGGAGTCGACAGGGAGTCAACACCATATATTTT; CDR3: CAWSRQGVNTIYF
length: 13; V: TRBV7-9; D: -; J: TRBJ2-5; DNA: TGTGCCAGCAGCTTAGAGACAAAAGAGACCCAGTACTTC; CDR3: CASSLETKETQYF
length: 16; V: TRBV6-6; D: TRBD1; J: TRBJ2-4; DNA: TGTGCCAGCAGAGGGACAGCCTCTCTAGCCAAAAACATTCAGTACTTC; CDR3: CASRGTASLAKNIQYF
length: 16; V: TRBV5-1; D: TRBD2; J: TRBJ2-7; DNA: TGCGCCAGCAGCCCCATAGGACTAGCTTCCTCCTACGAGCAGTACTTC; CDR3: CASSPIGLASSYEQYF
length: 14; V: TRBV4-3; D: TRBD1; J: TRBJ1-2; DNA: TGCGCCAGCAGCCAAGATTATACAGGGGCCCCGGTAACCTTC; CDR3: CASSQDYTGAPVTF
length: 11; V: TRBV6-6; D: TRBD2; J: TRBJ2-7; DNA: TGTGCCAGCAGTTTTGAGCGGGAGTTGTACTTC; CDR3: CASSFERELYF
length: 15; V: TRBV30; D: -; J: TRBJ2-5; DNA: TGTGCCTGGAGTCCCCTCAGCGGGCTCCAAGAGACCCAGTACTTC; CDR3: CAWSPLSGLQETQYF